Here is one TCR beta chain with its context. The data belong to a study of T cells in Graves' hyperthyroidism and ophthalmopathy. TCR beta CDR3 regions were amplified from RNA transcripts. During a first-round RT-PCR of the TCR CDR3, the HTBI primer set was used. TCRdb re-analysed the multiplex PCR reads in MiXCR, keeping a single row per CDR3 protein. The profile shows 350,000 to 400,000 distinct CDR3 sequences, over 11% of them singletons. The CDR3 has 10 amino acids. Germline CDR1 is SNHLY and CDR2 is FYNNEI. The V and J ends lost 5 bases and 13 bases respectively, with 9 bases between them. The J gene is TRBJ2-1, the V gene TRBV2; no definite D call. This TCR was recovered from a woman aged 55-70 years with Graves' hyperthyroidism. The sample comprised blood. CDR3 sequence reads: CASSSVAQFF. Written as DNA, the CDR3 is TGTGCCAGCAGTTCGGTTGCCCAGTTCTTC.